This is a list of T cell receptor beta chains from one sample in a study of T cell changes during pregnancy in multiple sclerosis. The table came from immunoSEQ multiplex PCR; TCRdb's copy has only in-frame clones and leaves some out. The sample has 70,000 to 95,000 clones, roughly 93% seen once. The sample in question was peripheral blood, obtained in the first trimester of pregnancy. These TCRs come from a female donor with multiple sclerosis, enrolled in a pregnancy study. Each CDR3 is given with its conserved first and last residue. Fields, in order: D gene, V gene, J gene, clone size, CDR3 DNA, CDR3 protein. A D gene is named only where the DNA matches it firmly. Part of the rows lack a size; the others show once, few, many or a class for expanded clones.

D gene: TRBD1; V gene: TRBV7-6; J gene: TRBJ1-1; clone size: .; CDR3 DNA: TGTGCCAGCAGCTCCCGGACAGGGAAAACTGAAGCTTTCTTT; CDR3 protein: CASSSRTGKTEAFF
D gene: TRBD2; V gene: TRBV6-5; J gene: TRBJ2-7; clone size: .; CDR3 DNA: TGTGCCAGCAGTATTAGCGGGGGCCGCTACGAGCAGTACTTC; CDR3 protein: CASSISGGRYEQYF
D gene: .; V gene: TRBV7-3; J gene: TRBJ1-6; clone size: .; CDR3 DNA: TGTGCCAGCAGCTTAGATCTGGGCAGTAATTCACCCCTCCACTTT; CDR3 protein: CASSLDLGSNSPLHF
D gene: .; V gene: TRBV5-4; J gene: TRBJ1-3; clone size: .; CDR3 DNA: TGTGCCAGCAGCTTGGACTCCTCTGGAAACACCATATATTTT; CDR3 protein: CASSLDSSGNTIYF
D gene: .; V gene: TRBV19; J gene: TRBJ1-1; clone size: .; CDR3 DNA: TGTGCCAGTAGTCAGCCGGAGCCCCCGAAATACACTGAAGCTTTCTTT; CDR3 protein: CASSQPEPPKYTEAFF
D gene: .; V gene: TRBV19; J gene: TRBJ2-3; clone size: .; CDR3 DNA: TGTGCCAGTGGGGGACTCGACTTGGGGGATACGCAGTATTTT; CDR3 protein: CASGGLDLGDTQYF
D gene: .; V gene: TRBV5-6; J gene: TRBJ2-4; clone size: .; CDR3 DNA: TGTGCCAGCAGCCGCGGCTCTGTAGGCAAAAACATTCAGTACTTC; CDR3 protein: CASSRGSVGKNIQYF
D gene: .; V gene: TRBV19; J gene: TRBJ1-3; clone size: .; CDR3 DNA: TGTGCCAGTAGTCCATCAGTCTCTGGAAACACCATATATTTT; CDR3 protein: CASSPSVSGNTIYF
D gene: TRBD1; V gene: TRBV10-3; J gene: TRBJ1-5; clone size: .; CDR3 DNA: TGTGCCACAAATACAGGGGATAGCAATCAGCCCCAGCATTTT; CDR3 protein: CATNTGDSNQPQHF
D gene: TRBD1; V gene: TRBV9; J gene: TRBJ2-1; clone size: .; CDR3 DNA: TGTGCCAGCAGCGTAGCGGGGACAGGGATTACCTACAATGAGCAGTTCTTC; CDR3 protein: CASSVAGTGITYNEQFF
D gene: .; V gene: TRBV2; J gene: TRBJ2-7; clone size: .; CDR3 DNA: TGTGCCAGCAGTGAAGCGCTGAGAGAGCAGTACTTC; CDR3 protein: CASSEALREQYF
D gene: TRBD2; V gene: TRBV2; J gene: TRBJ2-3; clone size: .; CDR3 DNA: TGTGCCAGAAGGGGACTAGCGGGGACAGATACGCAGTATTTT; CDR3 protein: CARRGLAGTDTQYF
D gene: .; V gene: TRBV6-5; J gene: TRBJ1-1; clone size: .; CDR3 DNA: TGTGCCAGCTGCGGAGACACTGAAGCTTTCTTT; CDR3 protein: CASCGDTEAFF
D gene: TRBD1; V gene: TRBV7-3; J gene: TRBJ2-5; clone size: .; CDR3 DNA: TGTGCCAGCAGCCCGCAAGTGACAGGGGGCGAGACCCAGTACTTC; CDR3 protein: CASSPQVTGGETQYF
D gene: TRBD1; V gene: TRBV9; J gene: TRBJ2-1; clone size: .; CDR3 DNA: TGTGCCAGCACACCGGGACAGGGTACCAATGAGCAGTTCTTC; CDR3 protein: CASTPGQGTNEQFF
D gene: TRBD2; V gene: TRBV29-1; J gene: TRBJ2-5; clone size: .; CDR3 DNA: TGCAGCGTTGAAGATAGCGGGGGGCAAGAGACCCAGTACTTC; CDR3 protein: CSVEDSGGQETQYF
D gene: .; V gene: TRBV6-1; J gene: TRBJ2-2; clone size: .; CDR3 DNA: TGTGCCGGTAACCCGGGCACCGGGGAGCTGTTTTTT; CDR3 protein: CAGNPGTGELFF
D gene: .; V gene: TRBV10-2; J gene: TRBJ1-2; clone size: .; CDR3 DNA: TGCGCCAGCAGTGTCCCCCGGGGCTATGGCTACACCTTC; CDR3 protein: CASSVPRGYGYTF
D gene: .; V gene: TRBV2; J gene: TRBJ2-7; clone size: .; CDR3 DNA: TGTGCCAGCGAACTCTACGAGCAGTACTTC; CDR3 protein: CASELYEQYF
D gene: TRBD1; V gene: TRBV6-1; J gene: TRBJ2-3; clone size: .; CDR3 DNA: TGTGCCAGCAGTGAAGACAGGGGAAGCTCAGATACGCAGTATTTT; CDR3 protein: CASSEDRGSSDTQYF
D gene: .; V gene: TRBV7-9; J gene: TRBJ2-7; clone size: once; CDR3 DNA: TGTGCCAGCAGCTTGGAGGTGACTGGAGGTGAGCAGTACTTC; CDR3 protein: CASSLEVTGGEQYF
D gene: TRBD1; V gene: TRBV6-5; J gene: TRBJ1-5; clone size: .; CDR3 DNA: TGTGCCAGCAGGACGACAGGGTCCGGACAGCCCCAGCATTTT; CDR3 protein: CASRTTGSGQPQHF
D gene: TRBD1; V gene: TRBV19; J gene: TRBJ1-2; clone size: .; CDR3 DNA: TGTGCCAGCAAACAGGGGAACTATGGCTACACCTTC; CDR3 protein: CASKQGNYGYTF
D gene: .; V gene: TRBV2; J gene: TRBJ2-5; clone size: .; CDR3 DNA: TGTGCCAGCAGTCCCCCGGGGGTTATTGGGACCCAGTACTTC; CDR3 protein: CASSPPGVIGTQYF
D gene: .; V gene: TRBV13; J gene: TRBJ1-2; clone size: .; CDR3 DNA: TGTGCCAGCAGCCCCCGGGGGTGGGACGGTGATAACTATGGCTACACCTTC; CDR3 protein: CASSPRGWDGDNYGYTF
D gene: .; V gene: TRBV13; J gene: TRBJ1-3; clone size: .; CDR3 DNA: TGTGCCAGCAGCTTATCAGGGGTCGGAAACACCATATATTTT; CDR3 protein: CASSLSGVGNTIYF
D gene: .; V gene: TRBV7-3; J gene: TRBJ1-2; clone size: .; CDR3 DNA: TGTGCCAGCAGCCTAGACTCTTCCTCCCTTAATGGCTACACCTTC; CDR3 protein: CASSLDSSSLNGYTF
D gene: .; V gene: TRBV6-4; J gene: TRBJ2-1; clone size: .; CDR3 DNA: TGTGCCAGCAGCCTAGAGGAGGGGCAGTACAATGAGCAGTTCTTC; CDR3 protein: CASSLEEGQYNEQFF
D gene: TRBD1; V gene: TRBV19; J gene: TRBJ2-3; clone size: .; CDR3 DNA: TGTGCCAGTAGTATAATTGGGACAGCAAGCACAGATACGCAGTATTTT; CDR3 protein: CASSIIGTASTDTQYF
D gene: .; V gene: TRBV9; J gene: TRBJ2-2; clone size: .; CDR3 DNA: TGTGCCAGCAGGCTATGGGGGGACACCGGGGAGCTGTTTTTT; CDR3 protein: CASRLWGDTGELFF
D gene: TRBD1; V gene: TRBV6-5; J gene: TRBJ1-1; clone size: .; CDR3 DNA: TGTGCCAGCAGCCCCGGGACAGGGGCTACTGAAGCTTTCTTT; CDR3 protein: CASSPGTGATEAFF
D gene: .; V gene: TRBV6-5; J gene: TRBJ1-2; clone size: .; CDR3 DNA: TGTGCCAGCAGTTACGTTCAGGGAAACTATGGCTACACCTTC; CDR3 protein: CASSYVQGNYGYTF
D gene: .; V gene: TRBV5-1; J gene: TRBJ2-2; clone size: .; CDR3 DNA: TGCGCCAGCAGCTACCAGTCCACCGGGGAGCTGTTTTTT; CDR3 protein: CASSYQSTGELFF
D gene: TRBD2; V gene: TRBV11-2; J gene: TRBJ2-3; clone size: .; CDR3 DNA: TGTGCCAGCAGTTATGAGGCGGGGGGCCTAATTGTGACGCAGTATTTT; CDR3 protein: CASSYEAGGLIVTQYF
D gene: TRBD1; V gene: TRBV19; J gene: TRBJ2-5; clone size: .; CDR3 DNA: TGTGCCAGTAGTATAATGACAGGGAACCAAGAGACCCAGTACTTC; CDR3 protein: CASSIMTGNQETQYF
D gene: TRBD1; V gene: TRBV29-1; J gene: TRBJ1-2; clone size: .; CDR3 DNA: TGCAGCGTTGATCCTGGGGACAGGGGTGTTAGGGGCTATGGCTACACCTTC; CDR3 protein: CSVDPGDRGVRGYGYTF
D gene: .; V gene: TRBV5-6; J gene: TRBJ2-4; clone size: .; CDR3 DNA: TGTGCCAGCAGCTTGAGTGCAGGTCTGAACATTCAGTACTTC; CDR3 protein: CASSLSAGLNIQYF
D gene: .; V gene: TRBV16; J gene: TRBJ1-2; clone size: .; CDR3 DNA: TGTGCCAGCAGCCAATCTCTCGTTTCGGGGTATGGCTACACCTTC; CDR3 protein: CASSQSLVSGYGYTF
D gene: .; V gene: TRBV14; J gene: TRBJ1-4; clone size: .; CDR3 DNA: TGTGCCAGCAGCCAAGATCTCGGGGGTAATGAAAAACTGTTTTTT; CDR3 protein: CASSQDLGGNEKLFF
D gene: TRBD2; V gene: TRBV7-2; J gene: TRBJ2-3; clone size: .; CDR3 DNA: TGTGCCAGCAGCTTATTGTCTAGCGGGGGGGCTGGTAGCACAGATACGCAGTATTTT; CDR3 protein: CASSLLSSGGAGSTDTQYF
D gene: TRBD1; V gene: TRBV18; J gene: TRBJ2-7; clone size: once; CDR3 DNA: TGTGCCAGCTCAGCGGCCGGGACAGTCACCTACGAGCAGTACTTC; CDR3 protein: CASSAAGTVTYEQYF
D gene: TRBD2; V gene: TRBV11-3; J gene: TRBJ2-4; clone size: .; CDR3 DNA: TGTGCCAGCAGCCTAGGAGGGACTAGCGGGGGACTAGCCAAAAACATTCAGTACTTC; CDR3 protein: CASSLGGTSGGLAKNIQYF
D gene: TRBD1; V gene: TRBV29-1; J gene: TRBJ2-2; clone size: .; CDR3 DNA: TGCAGCGTTGTGCGACAGGGGGGCACCGGGGAGCTGTTTTTT; CDR3 protein: CSVVRQGGTGELFF
D gene: TRBD1; V gene: TRBV2; J gene: TRBJ1-5; clone size: .; CDR3 DNA: TGTGCCAGCAGTGGGGGGCAGGGGGCCACTCAGCCCCAGCATTTT; CDR3 protein: CASSGGQGATQPQHF
D gene: .; V gene: TRBV30; J gene: TRBJ1-2; clone size: .; CDR3 DNA: TGTGCCTGGACCCTAAACAGCATCTATGGCTACACCTTC; CDR3 protein: CAWTLNSIYGYTF